These 14 T cell receptor beta chains came from one sample sequenced in a study of blood T cell repertoires in COVID-19 (dated by TCRdb to about 2020). The library was obtained by the immunoSEQ multiplex PCR assay. Not all clones reach the TCRdb copy of this immuneACCESS table, which keeps in-frame sequences only. Checked studies attribute under half of the gap to unresolved V genes and leave the rest unexplained. Across this sample there are roughly 260,000 clones, with approximately 79% seen only once. The top ten clones comprise 4% to 4.5% of the sample. Material for sequencing was peripheral blood. The source is a woman aged 40 to 50 with active or convalescent COVID-19.

The CDR3 DNA sequence: TGTGCCAGCAGCCCCCCGAGCGACACTGAAGCTTTCTTT. Translating gives CASSPPSDTEAFF. The chain employs TRBV7-9 and TRBJ1-1; D not resolved. The CDR3 covers 13 residues. The germline gives CDR1 SEHNR, CDR2 FQNEAQ (reference sequence). Trimming shortened V by 5 bases and J by 3 bases, and 10 bases separated the two germline ends.

The gene calls are TRBV5-1 and TRBJ2-3; 9 nucleotides align to TRBD2. From germline, CDR1 is SGHRS and CDR2 YFSETQ. The CDR3 length is 17 residues. V gave up 4 bases and J gave up 0 bases; unmatched junction bases: 9. The CDR3 region is CASSLGASGASTDTQYF. The DNA of the CDR3 is TGCGCCAGCAGCCTGGGGGCTAGCGGGGCTAGCACAGATACGCAGTATTTT. Supplemented by reference TRBV5-1 and TRBJ2-3, the full variable domain reads KAGVTQTPRYLIKTRGQQVTLSCSPISGHRSVSWYQQTPGQGLQFLFEYFSETQRNKGNFPGRFSGRQFSNSRSEMNVSTLELGDSALYLCASSLGASGASTDTQYFGPGTRLTVL.

The chain couples TRBV18 to TRBJ1-5; 8 bases match TRBD1. The germline V gene encodes CDR1 KGHSH and CDR2 LQKENI. V shed 2 bases and J 6 bases; nucleotides not matched to a gene: 12. The CDR3 runs to 17 residues. CDR3 amino acids: CASSPGDTGGRGQPQHF. CDR3 coding DNA: TGTGCCAGCTCACCAGGGGACACAGGGGGAAGAGGTCAGCCCCAGCATTTT.

V usage is TRBV14 and J usage is TRBJ1-6, with D possibly TRBD1 on 6 matching bases. Per the germline V gene, CDR1 is SGHDN and CDR2 is FVKESK. The CDR3 spans 15 residues. V was trimmed by 3 bases and J by 10 bases, leaving 16 bases between them. The CDR3 DNA follows: TGTGCCAGCAGCCACCTTAGAACAGGGATCTCACCCCTCCACTTT. It codes for CASSHLRTGISPLHF.

V is TRBV6-5 and J is TRBJ2-2; maybe TRBD1 (5 bases). The CDR3 runs 14 residues. Germline V gives CDR1 MNHEY, CDR2 SVGAGI. V dropped 7 bases and J dropped 5 bases, with 14 bases sitting between them. CDR3 nucleotide sequence: TGTGCCAGCAACCTGTTACAGGTTACCGGGGAGCTGTTTTTT. The encoded protein is CASNLLQVTGELFF.

V and J are TRBV27 and TRBJ2-7; a possible D gene is TRBD1 (6 bases). Germline V gene sequence: CDR1 MNHEY, CDR2 SMNVEV (reference sequence). The ends were cut back, 2 bases at V and 7 bases at J, with 12 bases in the middle. The CDR3 runs 13 residues. CDR3 sequence (DNA): TGTGCCAGCAGTTTACCAGGGGCAAGGGAGCAGTACTTC. Its translation is CASSLPGAREQYF.

The chain uses TRBV30 and TRBJ1-1; TRBD1 matches 7 bases. The V segment lost 0 bases and the J segment 4 bases; nucleotides outside the gene matches: 5. CDR1 and CDR2 (germline): GTSNPN, SVGIG (reference sequence). The CDR3 is 14 amino acids. The CDR3 coding sequence is TGTGCCTGGAGTGTAACGACAGGGAGCACTGAAGCTTTCTTT. Protein: CAWSVTTGSTEAFF.

The rearrangement links TRBV10-1 to TRBJ2-3; D may be TRBD1 (5 bases). The V gene lost 0 bases and the J gene lost 0 bases, with 7 bases spanning the gap. This CDR3 has 15 amino acids. The germline V gene encodes CDR1 WNHNN and CDR2 SYGVQD (reference sequence). The CDR3 reads CASSESPGSTDTQYF. For the CDR3, the DNA is TGCGCCAGCAGTGAGTCCCCAGGGAGCACAGATACGCAGTATTTT.

For this clone: The same CDR3 arises from other DNA sequences in this sample as well. V gene TRBV7-3 combines with J gene TRBJ2-2, with 9 nucleotides matching TRBD1. Germline assignment: CDR1 SGHTA and CDR2 FQGTGA. The CDR3 spans 15 residues. Trimming at V came to 3 bases and at J to 1 base, leaving 0 bases not matched to a gene. The CDR3 DNA is TGTGCCAGCAGCTTGGGACAGGGGAACACCGGGGAGCTGTTTTTT. Amino acids: CASSLGQGNTGELFF. The whole variable domain, remainder taken from reference TRBV7-3 and TRBJ2-2, is GAGVSQTPSNKVTEKGKYVELRCDPISGHTALYWYRQSLGQGPEFLIYFQGTGAADDSGLPNDRFFAVRPEGSVSTLKIQRTERGDSAVYLCASSLGQGNTGELFFGEGSRLTVL.

The J gene is TRBJ1-3, the V gene TRBV28; D call uncertain. The CDR3 loop spans 15 amino acids. The V gene's germline CDR1 is MDHEN and CDR2 SYDVKM. V was clipped by 3 bases and J by 0 bases, with 9 bases between them. The CDR3 coding sequence is TGTGCCAGCAGTTTCCCTTCGGGCTCTGGAAACACCATATATTTT. This encodes CASSFPSGSGNTIYF.

The rearrangement joins TRBV10-1 to TRBJ2-1; 8 bases are shared with TRBD1. This CDR3 has 14 amino acids. Germline V lookup: CDR1 WNHNN, CDR2 SYGVQD (reference sequence). V was clipped by 8 bases and J by 7 bases; unmatched bases: 10. CDR3 region: CASGAGQGKNEQFF. The CDR3 DNA follows: TGCGCCAGCGGGGCAGGACAGGGTAAGAATGAGCAGTTCTTC.

This clone was detected only once. The chain recombines TRBV2 with TRBJ2-5; D perhaps matches TRBD2 (6 bases). The CDR3 is 14 amino acids. The V gene's germline CDR1 is SNHLY and CDR2 FYNNEI. Deletions cut 6 bases from V and 4 bases from J, with 15 bases between. DNA for the CDR3: TGTGCCAGCAGCTCCGGCGGGGCTAGAGAGACCCAGTACTTC. Protein product: CASSSGGARETQYF. Together with reference TRBV2 and TRBJ2-5, the CDR3 gives the full variable domain: EPEVTQTPSHQVTQMGQEVILRCVPISNHLYFYWYRQILGQKVEFLVSFYNNEISEKSEIFDDQFSVERPDGSNFTLKIRSTKLEDSAMYFCASSSGGARETQYFGPGTRLLVL.

J is TRBJ2-2 and V is TRBV7-6, with D maybe TRBD1 (6 bases). CDR3 length: 20 residues. Germline lookup yields CDR1 SGHVS and CDR2 FNYEAQ. V was shortened by 2 bases and J by 1 base, with 23 bases between the two germline ends. This CDR3 is CASSLQSGHPRGLNTGELFF. In DNA, the CDR3 is TGTGCCAGCAGCTTACAATCAGGGCATCCTAGGGGGTTGAACACCGGGGAGCTGTTTTTT.

This chain links TRBV9 with TRBJ2-6; 9 bases match TRBD2. The CDR3 contains 17 residues. CDR1 and CDR2 from the germline V gene are SGDLS and YYNGEE. V was clipped by 0 bases and J by 2 bases; unmatched bases: 3. CDR3 region: CASSVAGGGAGANVLTF. Written as DNA, the CDR3 is TGTGCCAGCAGCGTAGCAGGCGGGGGGGCTGGGGCCAACGTCCTGACTTTC.